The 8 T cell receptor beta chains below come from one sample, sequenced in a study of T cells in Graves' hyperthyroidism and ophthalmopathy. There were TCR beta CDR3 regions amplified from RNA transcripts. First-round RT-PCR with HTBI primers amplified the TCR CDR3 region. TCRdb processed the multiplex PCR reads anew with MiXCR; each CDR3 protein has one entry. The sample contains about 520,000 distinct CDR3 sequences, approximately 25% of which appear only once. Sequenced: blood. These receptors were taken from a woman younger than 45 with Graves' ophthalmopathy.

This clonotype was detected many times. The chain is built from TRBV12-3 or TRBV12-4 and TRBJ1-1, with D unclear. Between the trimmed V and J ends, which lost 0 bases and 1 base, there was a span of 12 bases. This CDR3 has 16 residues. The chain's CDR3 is CASSLARHDKNTEAFF. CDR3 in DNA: TGTGCCAGCAGTTTAGCGCGTCATGACAAGAACACTGAAGCTTTCTTT.

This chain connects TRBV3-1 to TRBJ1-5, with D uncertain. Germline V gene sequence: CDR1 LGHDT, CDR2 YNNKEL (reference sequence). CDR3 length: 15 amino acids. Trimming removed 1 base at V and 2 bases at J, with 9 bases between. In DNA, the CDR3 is TGTGCCAGCAGCCAAGGAGCATCACGCAATCAGCCCCAGCATTTT. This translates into CASSQGASRNQPQHF.

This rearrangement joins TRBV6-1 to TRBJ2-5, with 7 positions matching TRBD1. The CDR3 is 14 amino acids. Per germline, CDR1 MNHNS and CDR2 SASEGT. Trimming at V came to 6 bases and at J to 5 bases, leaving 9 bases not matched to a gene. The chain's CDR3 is CASSPRTGTETQYF. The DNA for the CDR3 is TGTGCCAGCAGCCCTAGGACAGGCACGGAGACCCAGTACTTC.

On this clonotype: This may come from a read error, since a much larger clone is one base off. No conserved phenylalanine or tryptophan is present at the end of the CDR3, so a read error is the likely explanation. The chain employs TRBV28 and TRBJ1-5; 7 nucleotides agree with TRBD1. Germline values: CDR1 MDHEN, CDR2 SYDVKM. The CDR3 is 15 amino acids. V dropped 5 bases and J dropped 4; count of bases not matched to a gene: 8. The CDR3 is CASSPTGLGNQPQHY. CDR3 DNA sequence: TGTGCCAGCAGTCCGACAGGGTTAGGGAATCAGCCCCAGCATTAT.

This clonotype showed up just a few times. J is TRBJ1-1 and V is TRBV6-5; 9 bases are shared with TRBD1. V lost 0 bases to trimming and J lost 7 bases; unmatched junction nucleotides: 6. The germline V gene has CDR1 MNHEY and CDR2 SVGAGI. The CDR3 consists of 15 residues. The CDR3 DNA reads TGTGCCAGCAGTTACTCGGTAACAGGGGGCGGTGAAGCTTTCTTT. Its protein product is CASSYSVTGGGEAFF.

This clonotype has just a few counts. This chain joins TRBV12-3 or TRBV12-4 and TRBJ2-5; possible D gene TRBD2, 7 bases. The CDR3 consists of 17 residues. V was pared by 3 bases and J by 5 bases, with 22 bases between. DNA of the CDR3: TGTGCCAGCAGTTTTGGGGGATGGGGGGGCATCGGCGAGACCCAGTACTTC. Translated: CASSFGGWGGIGETQYF.

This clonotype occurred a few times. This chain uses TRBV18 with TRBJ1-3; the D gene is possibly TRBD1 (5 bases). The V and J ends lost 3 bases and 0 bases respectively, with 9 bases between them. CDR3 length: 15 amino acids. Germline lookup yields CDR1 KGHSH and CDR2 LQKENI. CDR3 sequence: CASSPQRGSGNTIYF. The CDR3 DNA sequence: TGTGCCAGCTCACCTCAGAGGGGCTCTGGAAACACCATATATTTT.

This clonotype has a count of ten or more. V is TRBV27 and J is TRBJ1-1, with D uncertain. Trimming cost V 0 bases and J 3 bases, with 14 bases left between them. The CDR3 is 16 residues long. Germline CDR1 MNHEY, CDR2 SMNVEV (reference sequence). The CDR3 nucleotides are TGTGCCAGCAGTTTATCCTTTTTCGGGAGTTACACTGAAGCTTTCTTT. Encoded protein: CASSLSFFGSYTEAFF.